These 32 T cell receptor beta chains were sequenced from one sample in a study of graft-versus-host responses after intestinal transplantation. Graft specimens yielded both intraepithelial and lamina propria lymphocytes. Assay: immunoSEQ multiplex PCR; the TCRdb copy retains only in-frame clones and omits some. The table lists tens of thousands of clones, around 86% of them singletons. This specimen consisted of ileum tissue, obtained approximately 56 weeks after transplant. The receptor set was obtained from a human patient who received an intestinal transplant, so some T cells may come from the graft donor.

The chain employs TRBV11-2 and TRBJ1-2; 8 positions match TRBD1. The ends lost 5 bases at V and 4 bases at J; junction bases unmatched: 9. The germline gives CDR1 SGHAT, CDR2 FQNNGV. The CDR3 has 15 residues. The CDR3, as DNA: TGTGCCAGCAGCGTCAGGGGGCTGGTATTCTATGGCTACACCTTC. Amino acid sequence: CASSVRGLVFYGYTF. Drawing the rest from reference TRBV11-2 and TRBJ1-2, the complete variable domain is EAGVAQSPRYKIIEKRQSVAFWCNPISGHATLYWYQQILGQGPKLLIQFQNNGVVDDSQLPKDRFSAERLKGVDSTLKIQPAKLEDSAVYLCASSVRGLVFYGYTFGSGTRLTVV.

Here the CDR3 reads CASSPWTSGAVEQYF. In nucleotides, the CDR3 is TGTGCCAGCAGTCCTTGGACTAGCGGGGCGGTCGAGCAGTACTTC. The chain couples TRBV27 to TRBJ2-7; 12 bases align to TRBD2. The ends lost 5 bases at V and 6 bases at J; junction bases unmatched: 8. CDR1 MNHEY and CDR2 SMNVEV come from the germline V gene (reference sequence). This CDR3 contains 15 residues.

The rearrangement uses TRBV18 and TRBJ1-5, with 8 positions matching TRBD1. The CDR3 sequence is 13 residues long. V gave up 4 bases and J gave up 4 bases; unmatched junction bases: 0. From germline, CDR1 is KGHSH and CDR2 LQKENI. CDR3 sequence reads: CASSRDRNQPQHF. In nucleotides, the CDR3 is TGTGCCAGCTCACGGGACAGGAATCAGCCCCAGCATTTT.

The rearrangement uses TRBV7-9 and TRBJ1-2, with D possibly matching TRBD1 (5 bases). The germline gives CDR1 SEHNR, CDR2 FQNEAQ (reference sequence). CDR3 length equals 14 residues. Trimming removed 5 bases from V and 3 bases from J, with 13 bases in between. CDR3 in amino acids: CASSPAGFYYGYTF. The CDR3 DNA sequence: TGTGCCAGCAGCCCCGCAGGGTTTTACTATGGCTACACCTTC.

This clone appeared a single time. The same CDR3 can be traced to other DNA sequences in this sample. This sequence joins TRBV6-6 and TRBJ1-5; D unclear. CDR1 is MNHNY and CDR2 is SVGAGI in the germline V gene (reference sequence). There are 15 residues in the CDR3. Between the trimmed V and J ends, which lost 0 bases and 5 bases, there was a span of 11 bases. The DNA for the CDR3 is TGTGCCAGCAGTTACTCTGTGGGTGGGGATCAGCCCCAGCATTTT. Its translation is CASSYSVGGDQPQHF.

This chain uses TRBV5-1 with TRBJ2-1; D unclear. V was trimmed by 3 bases and J by 0 bases, leaving 10 bases between them. The CDR3 covers 15 residues. Germline assignment: CDR1 SGHRS and CDR2 YFSETQ. CDR3 sequence (DNA): TGCGCCAGCAGCTCCGACGGAAGCTCCTACAATGAGCAGTTCTTC. It translates to CASSSDGSSYNEQFF.

The V gene is TRBV6-5, the J gene TRBJ1-3, with D possibly matching TRBD1 (5 bases). V lost 2 bases and J lost 4, with 12 bases in between. The CDR3 spans 15 residues. From germline, CDR1 is MNHEY and CDR2 SVGAGI. The CDR3 sequence is CASSYGEGPGNTIYF. The CDR3 DNA follows: TGTGCCAGCAGTTACGGCGAGGGGCCCGGAAACACCATATATTTT.

The CDR3 DNA reads as TGCGCCAGCAGCCAAGCTTTAGGGACCGAGGATTCACCCCTCCACTTT. Protein sequence: CASSQALGTEDSPLHF. V gene TRBV4-1 combines with J gene TRBJ1-6; perhaps TRBD1 as D (5 bases). Per germline, CDR1 MGHRA and CDR2 YSYEKL. V was clipped by 1 base and J by 8 bases, with 15 bases between them. This CDR3 is built from 16 residues.

The chain recombines TRBV9 with TRBJ2-4; TRBD1 might be the D (5 bases). The CDR3 has 18 amino acids. V dropped 0 bases and J dropped 0 bases, with 16 bases sitting between them. Germline loops: CDR1 SGDLS, CDR2 YYNGEE. The CDR3 nucleotides read TGTGCCAGCAGCGTAGAGTCAGGCCAGGGTCTAGCCAAAAACATTCAGTACTTC. This gives the protein CASSVESGQGLAKNIQYF.

The V gene is TRBV7-3, the J gene TRBJ2-1, with D tentatively TRBD1 or TRBD2 (7 bases each). Per germline, CDR1 SGHTA and CDR2 FQGTGA. The V end was cut by 2 bases, the J end by 3 bases, with 14 bases between. CDR3 length: 16 residues. CDR3: CASSLGGDSLYNEQFF. CDR3 DNA sequence: TGTGCCAGCAGCTTAGGGGGGGACAGCCTCTACAATGAGCAGTTCTTC.

V usage is TRBV5-1 and J usage is TRBJ2-7, with TRBD2 matching 7 bases. V shed 4 bases, J shed 2 bases, and the junction held 9 bases outside the gene matches. Germline V gene lookup returns CDR1 SGHRS and CDR2 YFSETQ. The CDR3 sequence is 15 residues long. The CDR3 coding sequence is TGCGCCAGCAGCCTTACAGCGGGATCCCCCTACGAGCAGTACTTC. Translation gives CASSLTAGSPYEQYF.

This clone was recorded once. The chain links TRBV5-1 to TRBJ2-6; D perhaps matches TRBD2 (5 bases). The CDR3 length is 17 residues. The V end lost 4 bases, the J end lost 0 bases, and 14 bases lay between the germline ends. CDR1 is SGHRS and CDR2 is YFSETQ in the germline V gene. CDR3 DNA: TGCGCCAGCAGCGAGGTAGCGTTTTCCTCTGGGGCCAACGTCCTGACTTTC. This encodes CASSEVAFSSGANVLTF.

The J gene is TRBJ2-5, the V gene TRBV9; maybe TRBD2 (5 bases). Germline V gene data show CDR1 as SGDLS and CDR2 as YYNGEE. V was clipped by 0 bases and J by 3 bases, with 15 bases between them. The CDR3 extends over 16 amino acids. For the CDR3, the DNA is TGTGCCAGCAGCGTAGGCGGAGGATTAAGAAAAGAGACCCAGTACTTC. It is translated as CASSVGGGLRKETQYF. The full variable domain, with the rest looked up from reference TRBV9 and TRBJ2-5, is DSGVTQTPKHLITATGQRVTLRCSPRSGDLSVYWYQQSLDQGLQFLIQYYNGEERAKGNILERFSAQQFPDLHSELNLSSLELGDSALYFCASSVGGGLRKETQYFGPGTRLLVL.

The rearrangement joins TRBV6-5 to TRBJ2-5; 9 bases align to TRBD2. V trimming: 5 bases; J trimming: 2 bases; junction bases outside the gene matches: 6. Germline CDR1 and CDR2: MNHEY and SVGAGI. The CDR3 has 15 residues. Written as DNA, the CDR3 is TGTGCCAGCAGTCGAGGACTAGCGACTCAAGAGACCCAGTACTTC. Translated, it gives CASSRGLATQETQYF.

The chain carries TRBV5-5 and TRBJ1-2; TRBD1 is a possible D gene (6 bases). The V gene's germline CDR1 is SGHKS and CDR2 YYEKEE (reference sequence). The CDR3 length is 15 residues. Trimming stripped 4 bases from V and 1 base from J, with 14 bases between. Here the CDR3 DNA reads TGTGCCAGCAGCGCCTGGACAGCCGTTAACTATGGCTACACCTTC. This encodes CASSAWTAVNYGYTF.

Notes on this clone: Other DNA sequences in the same sample also yield this CDR3. This chain joins TRBV28 and TRBJ2-7; TRBD2 aligns across 11 bases. Trimming took 5 bases from V and 2 from J; bases not matched to a gene: 5. The germline V gene has CDR1 MDHEN and CDR2 SYDVKM. The CDR3 sequence is 15 residues long. This CDR3 is CASSPGLADTYEQYF. The CDR3 region has the DNA TGTGCCAGCAGTCCGGGACTAGCGGACACCTACGAGCAGTACTTC.

This sequence joins TRBV2 and TRBJ2-3; 8 positions match TRBD1. V was pared by 8 bases and J by 3 bases, with 10 bases of the junction left unmatched. This CDR3 has 15 residues. Germline V CDR1 and CDR2: SNHLY, FYNNEI. CDR3 DNA: TGTGCCAGCTCACCCGACAGGGGAGGTACAGATACGCAGTATTTT. Translating gives CASSPDRGGTDTQYF.

This clone came up a few times. The chain links TRBV28 to TRBJ2-1, with D perhaps TRBD2 (6 bases). Germline V CDR1 and CDR2: MDHEN, SYDVKM. The V end lost 7 bases, the J end lost 3 bases, and 10 bases lay between the germline ends. The CDR3 covers 13 residues. Written as DNA, the CDR3 is TGTGCCAGCAAGGAGGGAAACTACAATGAGCAGTTCTTC. Protein: CASKEGNYNEQFF. The full variable domain, with the rest looked up from reference TRBV28 and TRBJ2-1, is DVKVTQSSRYLVKRTGEKVFLECVQDMDHENMFWYRQDPGLGLRLIYFSYDVKMKEKGDIPEGYSVSREKKERFSLILESASTNQTSMYLCASKEGNYNEQFFGPGTRLTVL.

V usage is TRBV5-5 and J usage is TRBJ2-7, with D perhaps given as TRBD1 or TRBD2 (5 bases each). CDR1 and CDR2 from the germline V gene are SGHKS and YYEKEE (reference sequence). V was clipped by 3 bases and J by 2 bases, with 9 bases between them. This CDR3 has 13 amino acids. The DNA for the CDR3 is TGTGCCAGCAGCTCGGGGCCTACCTACGAGCAGTACTTC. Its protein is CASSSGPTYEQYF.

This clone was seen once. The chain carries TRBV1 and TRBJ2-3; no check of the table's D call, TRBD2, against the DNA was made. TRBV1 is an annotated pseudogene. The CDR3 sequence is 17 residues long. In nucleotides, the CDR3 is TGCACCAGCAGCCAAATTCGGACTAGCGGGGGCACAGATACGCAGTATTTT. Amino acids: CTSSQIRTSGGTDTQYF.

The chain joins TRBV28 to TRBJ2-1, with D unclear. This CDR3 is 14 amino acids long. Germline V gene data show CDR1 as MDHEN and CDR2 as SYDVKM. V lost 2 bases and J lost 4, with 9 bases in between. CDR3 DNA: TGTGCCAGCAGTTTACCCCGAGGATACAATGAGCAGTTCTTC. Its protein product is CASSLPRGYNEQFF.

The V call is TRBV27, the J call TRBJ2-3, with a possible D match to TRBD2 (5 bases). Trimming took 6 bases from V and 3 from J, leaving 7 bases between them. Germline lookup yields CDR1 MNHEY and CDR2 SMNVEV (reference sequence). The CDR3 contains 12 residues. The CDR3, as DNA: TGTGCCAGCAGGAGAGGGACAGATACGCAGTATTTT. Protein: CASRRGTDTQYF.

This clone showed up just once. The genes are TRBV30 and TRBJ2-7, with D perhaps TRBD1 or TRBD2 (5 bases each). Trimming took off 1 base at V and 4 bases at J, with 11 bases between the two ends. In germline, CDR1 is GTSNPN, CDR2 SVGIG (reference sequence). The CDR3 has 13 residues. CDR3 amino acids: CAWSGGLTYEQYF. CDR3 in DNA: TGTGCCTGGAGTGGGGGGTTAACTTACGAGCAGTACTTC.

The V gene is TRBV21-1, the J gene TRBJ1-2; the listed D gene, TRBD1, was not tested against the DNA. TRBV21-1 represents a pseudogene. This CDR3 region has 15 residues. The chain's CDR3 is CASSKVGDTYYGYTF. The CDR3 DNA sequence: TGTGCCAGCAGCAAAGTGGGGGACACCTACTATGGCTACACCTTC.

There are a few counts of this clone. The rearrangement uses TRBV10-2 and TRBJ2-7; 7 positions match TRBD1. J lost 2 bases, V lost 7 bases, and 5 bases had no gene match. Germline CDR1 reads WSHSY; CDR2 reads SAAADI. The CDR3 contains 13 residues. Here the CDR3 DNA reads TGCGCCAGCAAGGCCGGGACAGCCTACGAGCAGTACTTC. Amino acids: CASKAGTAYEQYF.

The chain uses TRBV27 and TRBJ2-2; D may be TRBD1 (6 bases). Trimming took 5 bases from V and 0 from J, leaving 19 bases between them. Germline V CDR1 and CDR2: MNHEY, SMNVEV (reference sequence). The CDR3 contains 18 residues. In nucleotides, the CDR3 is TGTGCCAGCAGTCCAAAAGGGAAGACAGGCGCGAACACCGGGGAGCTGTTTTTT. This encodes CASSPKGKTGANTGELFF.

The genes are TRBV5-6 and TRBJ2-4, with D possibly being TRBD1 (7 bases). Germline CDR1 SGHDT, CDR2 YYEEEE. This CDR3 has 15 amino acids. Trimming removed 0 bases at V and 3 bases at J, with 10 bases between. The CDR3 is CASSLVRGVKNIQYF. The DNA of the CDR3 is TGTGCCAGCAGCTTGGTCAGGGGGGTCAAAAACATTCAGTACTTC.

The chain employs TRBV9 and TRBJ1-2, with TRBD1 as a possible D gene (5 bases). This CDR3 contains 12 residues. The V and J ends lost 8 bases and 4 bases respectively, with 12 bases between them. Germline CDR1 and CDR2: SGDLS and YYNGEE. The CDR3 loop is CARVQGAYGYTF. DNA of the CDR3: TGTGCCAGGGTTCAGGGCGCCTATGGCTACACCTTC.

This clone was seen only a few times. J is TRBJ1-5 and V is TRBV2; TRBD1 is a possible D gene (6 bases). Trimming left V 6 bases short and J 4 bases short, with 13 bases between. The V gene's germline CDR1 is SNHLY and CDR2 FYNNEI. CDR3 length: 14 residues. The CDR3 DNA reads TGTGCCAGCAGGGGGGACATCACAAATCAGCCCCAGCATTTT. Protein: CASRGDITNQPQHF.

V is TRBV7-2 and J is TRBJ2-7; D remains unclear. The CDR3 contains 12 residues. The V gene's germline CDR1 is SGHTA and CDR2 FQGNSA. The V gene lost 5 bases and the J gene lost 3 bases, with 8 bases spanning the gap. The CDR3: CASSQLDYEQYF. The CDR3 bases are TGTGCCAGCAGCCAACTCGACTACGAGCAGTACTTC.

The V and J genes are TRBV4-1 and TRBJ2-2; no definite D call. The CDR3 runs to 16 residues. Germline values: CDR1 MGHRA, CDR2 YSYEKL. With 0 bases removed from V and 4 bases from J, the gap between germline ends came to 12 bases. This chain's CDR3 is CASSQERRLSTGELFF. CDR3 DNA sequence: TGCGCCAGCAGCCAAGAAAGACGTCTTTCCACCGGGGAGCTGTTTTTT.

CDR3 residues: CASSLGSKTEAFF. The CDR3 DNA reads as TGTGCCAGCAGTTTGGGCAGCAAGACTGAAGCTTTCTTT. The V and J genes are TRBV28 and TRBJ1-1; D uncertain. Germline V lookup: CDR1 MDHEN, CDR2 SYDVKM. V was trimmed by 3 bases and J by 5 bases, leaving 10 bases between them. CDR3 length equals 13 residues.